This is a list of T cell receptor beta chains from one sample in a study of T-cell reconstitution after alpha-beta-depleted transplantation in children. TCRdb reanalysed the PCR reads using MiXCR and keeps one entry per CDR3 protein. The sample shows over 70,000 distinct CDR3 sequences, roughly an eighth of them seen only once. The sequenced sample was PBMCs from the stem cell graft donor, obtained from the stem cell graft. All receptors come from a human donor who donated a stem cell graft to a child with inherited bone marrow failure. The CDR3 runs from the conserved cysteine through the conserved F or W. Each record gives: J gene, V gene, clone size, D gene, CDR3 DNA, CDR3 protein. The D gene is left open where the match is weak. Size is stated for part of the rows, as once, few or many counts, or as a class when the clone is expanded.

J gene: TRBJ1-2
V gene: TRBV5-1
clone size: many
D gene: .
CDR3 DNA: TGCGCCAGCAGCTCGGGAGGGGACGGGATGGGCTACACCTTC
CDR3 protein: CASSSGGDGMGYTF

J gene: TRBJ1-2
V gene: TRBV7-1
clone size: few
D gene: .
CDR3 DNA: TGTGCCAGCAGCCCAGCGGACCGCTACTATGGCTACACCTTC
CDR3 protein: CASSPADRYYGYTF

J gene: TRBJ1-1
V gene: TRBV30
clone size: .
D gene: .
CDR3 DNA: TGTGCCTGGAGTACCTTAGTAAGCACTGAAGCTTTCTTT
CDR3 protein: CAWSTLVSTEAFF

J gene: TRBJ2-5
V gene: TRBV9
clone size: many
D gene: .
CDR3 DNA: TGTGCCAGCAGCGTAGGGACGGAGCAAGAGACCCAGTACTTC
CDR3 protein: CASSVGTEQETQYF

J gene: TRBJ2-7
V gene: TRBV12-3/TRBV12-4
clone size: many
D gene: .
CDR3 DNA: TGTGCCAGCAGTTTTGTCCGGCGCGAGCAGTACTTC
CDR3 protein: CASSFVRREQYF

J gene: TRBJ2-7
V gene: TRBV4-3
clone size: many
D gene: TRBD2
CDR3 DNA: TGCGCCAGCAGCCAAGATGACGGGGGGGGTTACGAGCAGTACTTC
CDR3 protein: CASSQDDGGGYEQYF

J gene: TRBJ1-5
V gene: TRBV6-2/TRBV6-3
clone size: many
D gene: TRBD1
CDR3 DNA: TGTGCCAGCAGTTACCTACAGGGGGCGGATCAGCCCCAGCATTTT
CDR3 protein: CASSYLQGADQPQHF

J gene: TRBJ1-1
V gene: TRBV7-2
clone size: many
D gene: .
CDR3 DNA: TGTGCCAGCAGCTTAGCCCCCCCGAGGGGAAGGGGCACTGAAGCTTTCTTT
CDR3 protein: CASSLAPPRGRGTEAFF

J gene: TRBJ2-1
V gene: TRBV27
clone size: many
D gene: .
CDR3 DNA: TGTGCCAGCAGCTCTGCAGGGGCCTTGCAGTTCTTC
CDR3 protein: CASSSAGALQFF

J gene: TRBJ2-6
V gene: TRBV28
clone size: many
D gene: TRBD2
CDR3 DNA: TGTGCCAGCGCCGGGGGGGGGTCTGGGGCCAACGTCCTGACTTTC
CDR3 protein: CASAGGGSGANVLTF

J gene: TRBJ1-1
V gene: TRBV2
clone size: many
D gene: .
CDR3 DNA: TGTGCCAGCGGTTTACAGGGGAACACTGAAGCTTTCTTT
CDR3 protein: CASGLQGNTEAFF

J gene: TRBJ2-2
V gene: TRBV4-3
clone size: many
D gene: .
CDR3 DNA: TGCGCCAGCAGCCCTACGATGGGCACCGGGGAGCTGTTTTTT
CDR3 protein: CASSPTMGTGELFF

J gene: TRBJ2-6
V gene: TRBV7-8
clone size: many
D gene: .
CDR3 DNA: TGTGCCAGCAGCCCCGAGGTCACCTCTGGGGCCAACGTCCTGACTTTC
CDR3 protein: CASSPEVTSGANVLTF

J gene: TRBJ1-1
V gene: TRBV20-1
clone size: many
D gene: .
CDR3 DNA: TGCAGTGCTCTTGATCACAACACTGAAGCTTTCTTT
CDR3 protein: CSALDHNTEAFF

J gene: TRBJ1-2
V gene: TRBV30
clone size: few
D gene: TRBD1
CDR3 DNA: TGTGCCTCCCCGGGACAGGGATTCTATGGCTACACCTTC
CDR3 protein: CASPGQGFYGYTF

J gene: TRBJ1-4
V gene: TRBV20-1
clone size: many
D gene: TRBD1
CDR3 DNA: TGCAGTGCTGGGACAGGGGCAACTAATGAAAAACTGTTTTTT
CDR3 protein: CSAGTGATNEKLFF

J gene: TRBJ1-6
V gene: TRBV6-2/TRBV6-3
clone size: many
D gene: TRBD1
CDR3 DNA: TGTGCCAGCAGTTACTCGGGACAGAATAATTCACCCCTCCACTTT
CDR3 protein: CASSYSGQNNSPLHF

J gene: TRBJ1-1
V gene: TRBV5-5
clone size: many
D gene: .
CDR3 DNA: TGTGCCAGCAGCTTGGTGGGTTCAGGGGTCACTGAAGCTTTCTTT
CDR3 protein: CASSLVGSGVTEAFF

J gene: TRBJ2-5
V gene: TRBV5-4
clone size: .
D gene: TRBD1
CDR3 DNA: TGTGCCAGCAGCTTGGAGGGGACAGGCTCGCCCAAGTACTTC
CDR3 protein: CASSLEGTGSPKYF

J gene: TRBJ2-6
V gene: TRBV7-9
clone size: many
D gene: .
CDR3 DNA: TGTGCCAGCAGCTTTCTCAGGGGCTCTGGGGCCAACGTCCTGACTTTC
CDR3 protein: CASSFLRGSGANVLTF

J gene: TRBJ2-7
V gene: TRBV20-1
clone size: many
D gene: .
CDR3 DNA: TGCAGTGCTAGCCCCTACTACGAGCAGTACTTC
CDR3 protein: CSASPYYEQYF

J gene: TRBJ2-1
V gene: TRBV28
clone size: many
D gene: TRBD2
CDR3 DNA: TGTGCCACTAGCGGCTCCTACAATGAGCAGTTCTTC
CDR3 protein: CATSGSYNEQFF

J gene: TRBJ1-2
V gene: TRBV7-2
clone size: many
D gene: .
CDR3 DNA: TGTGCCAGCAGCTTAGCCGGGGGCTATGGCTACACCTTC
CDR3 protein: CASSLAGGYGYTF

J gene: TRBJ2-1
V gene: TRBV4-1
clone size: many
D gene: TRBD2
CDR3 DNA: TGCGCCAGCAGCCAGGATCAAGCGGGACCCCTCTACAATGAGCAGTTCTTC
CDR3 protein: CASSQDQAGPLYNEQFF

J gene: TRBJ1-4
V gene: TRBV20-1
clone size: .
D gene: .
CDR3 DNA: TGCAGTGCTAGACCCAACGGTTGGGCTGAAAAACTGTTTTTT
CDR3 protein: CSARPNGWAEKLFF

J gene: TRBJ1-1
V gene: TRBV5-1
clone size: many
D gene: TRBD1
CDR3 DNA: TGCGCCAGCAGCTTGGGGGGACAGGGGTTGAACACTGAAGCTTTCTTT
CDR3 protein: CASSLGGQGLNTEAFF

J gene: TRBJ1-1
V gene: TRBV7-9
clone size: many
D gene: .
CDR3 DNA: TGTGCCAGCACCACCACCTGGGCGGAGAACACTGAAGCTTTCTTT
CDR3 protein: CASTTTWAENTEAFF

J gene: TRBJ2-1
V gene: TRBV3-1
clone size: many
D gene: .
CDR3 DNA: TGTGCCAGCAGCCAAGTACAGGCCTACAATGAGCAGTTCTTC
CDR3 protein: CASSQVQAYNEQFF

J gene: TRBJ2-7
V gene: TRBV7-9
clone size: many
D gene: .
CDR3 DNA: TGTGCCAGCAGCCCGGGGCAGAACTACGAGCAGTACTTC
CDR3 protein: CASSPGQNYEQYF

J gene: TRBJ2-1
V gene: TRBV12-3/TRBV12-4
clone size: .
D gene: .
CDR3 DNA: TGTGCCAGCAGTTTTAAGGGATCCTACAATGAGCAGTTCTTC
CDR3 protein: CASSFKGSYNEQFF

J gene: TRBJ2-3
V gene: TRBV9
clone size: many
D gene: TRBD2
CDR3 DNA: TGTGCCAGCAGCGTGGCGGGAGGGCGTGCAGATACGCAGTATTTT
CDR3 protein: CASSVAGGRADTQYF

J gene: TRBJ2-1
V gene: TRBV20-1
clone size: many
D gene: TRBD2
CDR3 DNA: TGCAGTGCCGGGGGACTAGCGGACAATGAGCAGTTCTTC
CDR3 protein: CSAGGLADNEQFF

J gene: TRBJ2-7
V gene: TRBV5-1
clone size: many
D gene: TRBD1
CDR3 DNA: TGCGCCAGCAGCTCGACGGGACAGGGCTACGAGCAGTACTTC
CDR3 protein: CASSSTGQGYEQYF

J gene: TRBJ2-2
V gene: TRBV3-1
clone size: many
D gene: TRBD2
CDR3 DNA: TGTGCCAGCAGCCAAGACCCCCCCGGGGGGGCCGGGGAGCTGTTTTTT
CDR3 protein: CASSQDPPGGAGELFF

J gene: TRBJ2-6
V gene: TRBV5-1
clone size: many
D gene: .
CDR3 DNA: TGCGCCAGCAGCCAAACAATCTCTGGGGCCAACGTCCTGACTTTC
CDR3 protein: CASSQTISGANVLTF

J gene: TRBJ2-3
V gene: TRBV7-9
clone size: many
D gene: .
CDR3 DNA: TGTGCCAGCACCCAGGTGGGGTCCACAGATACGCAGTATTTT
CDR3 protein: CASTQVGSTDTQYF

J gene: TRBJ1-1
V gene: TRBV20-1
clone size: many
D gene: .
CDR3 DNA: TGCAGTGCTACTCGGCAGGCGGGGTTGACTGAAGCTTTCTTT
CDR3 protein: CSATRQAGLTEAFF

J gene: TRBJ2-5
V gene: TRBV5-1
clone size: few
D gene: .
CDR3 DNA: TGCGCCAGCAGCTCCGGGTCTGGGGAGACCCAGTACTTC
CDR3 protein: CASSSGSGETQYF

J gene: TRBJ2-1
V gene: TRBV4-1
clone size: many
D gene: TRBD2
CDR3 DNA: TGCGCCAGCAGCCAGACTAGCGGGAGGGCCGGGAATGAGCAGTTCTTC
CDR3 protein: CASSQTSGRAGNEQFF

J gene: TRBJ1-1
V gene: TRBV5-1
clone size: many
D gene: TRBD1
CDR3 DNA: TGCGCCAGCAGCTTGGTAGGGGGCCTGAACACTGAAGCTTTCTTT
CDR3 protein: CASSLVGGLNTEAFF

J gene: TRBJ2-1
V gene: TRBV6-2/TRBV6-3
clone size: .
D gene: .
CDR3 DNA: TGTGCCAGCAGTTCTTATGGTGGGCAGTTCTTC
CDR3 protein: CASSSYGGQFF

J gene: TRBJ2-1
V gene: TRBV7-2
clone size: many
D gene: .
CDR3 DNA: TGTGCCAGCAGCTTAGCGGTAGGGAGCAATGAGCAGTTCTTC
CDR3 protein: CASSLAVGSNEQFF

J gene: TRBJ2-5
V gene: TRBV7-7
clone size: .
D gene: TRBD1
CDR3 DNA: TGTGCTAGCAGCCTTGACAGGGGGCGGATGGATACCCAGTACTTC
CDR3 protein: CASSLDRGRMDTQYF

J gene: TRBJ1-1
V gene: TRBV5-1
clone size: few
D gene: TRBD1
CDR3 DNA: TGCGCCAGTCGTACAGGGGTAGGAACTGAAGCTTTCTTT
CDR3 protein: CASRTGVGTEAFF

J gene: TRBJ2-2
V gene: TRBV6-2/TRBV6-3
clone size: few
D gene: .
CDR3 DNA: TGTGCCAGCAAGGAGGCGAACACCGGGGAGCTGTTTTTT
CDR3 protein: CASKEANTGELFF

J gene: TRBJ2-3
V gene: TRBV5-1
clone size: many
D gene: .
CDR3 DNA: TGCGCCAGCAGCTCGGAACCTGGGGATACGCAGTATTTT
CDR3 protein: CASSSEPGDTQYF

J gene: TRBJ1-1
V gene: TRBV20-1
clone size: few
D gene: .
CDR3 DNA: TGCAGTGGGGACGGGGCGAACACTGAAGCTTTCTTT
CDR3 protein: CSGDGANTEAFF

J gene: TRBJ2-3
V gene: TRBV14
clone size: .
D gene: TRBD2
CDR3 DNA: TGTGCCAGCAGCCCCCCAGCGGGGGGCGCAGATACGCAGTATTTT
CDR3 protein: CASSPPAGGADTQYF

J gene: TRBJ2-1
V gene: TRBV6-2/TRBV6-3
clone size: many
D gene: .
CDR3 DNA: TGTGCCAGCAGACTAGGGTTCAGCTCCTACAATGAGCAGTTCTTC
CDR3 protein: CASRLGFSSYNEQFF

J gene: TRBJ2-7
V gene: TRBV5-1
clone size: .
D gene: .
CDR3 DNA: TGCGCCAGCAGCTTGCCGGCAAGCTACGAGCAGTACTTC
CDR3 protein: CASSLPASYEQYF

J gene: TRBJ2-4
V gene: TRBV5-1
clone size: many
D gene: TRBD2
CDR3 DNA: TGCGCCAGCAGCCCGCGACTAGCGGGAGAGGTCAAAAACATTCAGTACTTC
CDR3 protein: CASSPRLAGEVKNIQYF

J gene: TRBJ2-2
V gene: TRBV9
clone size: many
D gene: .
CDR3 DNA: TGTGCCAGCAGCGTAGACAGGGCGGGGACCGGGGAGCTGTTTTTT
CDR3 protein: CASSVDRAGTGELFF

J gene: TRBJ2-1
V gene: TRBV29-1
clone size: many
D gene: .
CDR3 DNA: TGCAGCGTTGCAGGCGCACACTACAATGAGCAGTTCTTC
CDR3 protein: CSVAGAHYNEQFF

J gene: TRBJ2-3
V gene: TRBV20-1
clone size: many
D gene: .
CDR3 DNA: TGCAGTGCTAGGGGGTCTACTAGCACAGATACGCAGTATTTT
CDR3 protein: CSARGSTSTDTQYF

J gene: TRBJ2-3
V gene: TRBV7-9
clone size: many
D gene: TRBD2
CDR3 DNA: TGTGCCAGCAGCCGTAGCGGGACCTCCACAGATACGCAGTATTTT
CDR3 protein: CASSRSGTSTDTQYF

J gene: TRBJ2-1
V gene: TRBV20-1
clone size: many
D gene: .
CDR3 DNA: TGCAGTGCTAGAGGGGGGCGGGCCCCCTACAATGAGCAGTTCTTC
CDR3 protein: CSARGGRAPYNEQFF

J gene: TRBJ2-7
V gene: TRBV27
clone size: many
D gene: TRBD2
CDR3 DNA: TGTGCCAGCAGTACTTCCGGGACTAGCGGAGAAAAGCAGTACTTC
CDR3 protein: CASSTSGTSGEKQYF

J gene: TRBJ2-7
V gene: TRBV7-2
clone size: many
D gene: .
CDR3 DNA: TGTGCCAGCAGCCTACTAGCTTACGAGCAGTACTTC
CDR3 protein: CASSLLAYEQYF

J gene: TRBJ1-1
V gene: TRBV7-9
clone size: many
D gene: .
CDR3 DNA: TGTGCCAGCAGCTTCCTAACCGGGGGGAACACTGAAGCTTTCTTT
CDR3 protein: CASSFLTGGNTEAFF

J gene: TRBJ1-2
V gene: TRBV29-1
clone size: .
D gene: TRBD1
CDR3 DNA: TGCAGCGTGGGACAGGAATATGGCTACACCTTC
CDR3 protein: CSVGQEYGYTF